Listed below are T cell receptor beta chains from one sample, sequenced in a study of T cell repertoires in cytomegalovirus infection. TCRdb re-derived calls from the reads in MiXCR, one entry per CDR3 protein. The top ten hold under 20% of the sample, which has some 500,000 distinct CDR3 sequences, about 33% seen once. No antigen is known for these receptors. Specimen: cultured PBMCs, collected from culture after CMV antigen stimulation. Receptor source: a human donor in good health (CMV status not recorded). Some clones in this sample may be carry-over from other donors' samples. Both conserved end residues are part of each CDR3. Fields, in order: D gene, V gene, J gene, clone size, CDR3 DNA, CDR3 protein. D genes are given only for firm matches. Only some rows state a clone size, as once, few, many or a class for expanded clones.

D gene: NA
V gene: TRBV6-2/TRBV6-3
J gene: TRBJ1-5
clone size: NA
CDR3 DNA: TGTGCCAGCCAACCCTGGGAGGGCGTCAATCAGCCCCAGCATTTT
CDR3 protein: CASQPWEGVNQPQHF

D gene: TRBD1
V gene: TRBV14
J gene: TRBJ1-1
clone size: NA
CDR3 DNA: TGTGCCAGCAGCCAAGATCAAGGGGGCTTAGCTTTCTTT
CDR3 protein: CASSQDQGGLAFF

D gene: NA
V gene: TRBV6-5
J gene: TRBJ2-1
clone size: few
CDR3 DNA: TGTGCCAGCAGTTACTCGATGGCTCGATACAATGAGCAGTTCTTC
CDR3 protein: CASSYSMARYNEQFF

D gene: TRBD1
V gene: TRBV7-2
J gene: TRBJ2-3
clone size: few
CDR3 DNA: TGTGCCAGCAGCTTAGAGACAGGGGGCTGGACAGATACGCAGTATTTT
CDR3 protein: CASSLETGGWTDTQYF

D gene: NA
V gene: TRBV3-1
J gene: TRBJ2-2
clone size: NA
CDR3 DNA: TGTGCCAGCAGCCCCCTCTCACCGACCGGGGAGCTGTTTTTT
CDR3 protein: CASSPLSPTGELFF

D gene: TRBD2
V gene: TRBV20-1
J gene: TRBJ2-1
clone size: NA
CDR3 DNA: TGCAGTGCTAGAGACCTACTAGCGGACTCCTACAATGAGCAGTTCTTC
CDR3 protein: CSARDLLADSYNEQFF

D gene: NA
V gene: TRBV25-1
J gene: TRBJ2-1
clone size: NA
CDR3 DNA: TGTGCCAGCAGTGAATATACCGGGAGCGTCAATGAGCAGTTCTTC
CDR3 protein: CASSEYTGSVNEQFF

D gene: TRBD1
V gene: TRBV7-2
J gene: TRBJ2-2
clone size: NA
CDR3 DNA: TGTGCCAGCAGCCGAACTCTGGACAGGGGGGACACCGGGGAGCTGTTTTTT
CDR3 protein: CASSRTLDRGDTGELFF

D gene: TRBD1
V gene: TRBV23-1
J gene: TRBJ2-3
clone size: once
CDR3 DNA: TGCGCCAGCAGTCAATTAGAATACAGGGGAAACACAGATACGCAGTATTTT
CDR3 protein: CASSQLEYRGNTDTQYF

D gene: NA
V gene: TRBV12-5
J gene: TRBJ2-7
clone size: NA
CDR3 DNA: TGTGCTAGTGGTTTGGAAGGGTCCTACGAGCAGTACTTC
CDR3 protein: CASGLEGSYEQYF

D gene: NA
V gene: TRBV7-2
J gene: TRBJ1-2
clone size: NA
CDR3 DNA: TGTGCCAGCAGCTTCCCGGGCAGGTTCCGAATTTTC
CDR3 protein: CASSFPGRFRIF

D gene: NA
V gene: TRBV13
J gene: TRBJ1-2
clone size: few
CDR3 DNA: TGTGCCAGCAGCTTAGGGACGGGCGACTATGGCTACACCTTC
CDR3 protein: CASSLGTGDYGYTF

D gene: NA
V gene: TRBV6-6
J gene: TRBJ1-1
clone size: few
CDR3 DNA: TGTGCCAGCAGTTACGGCAGTATGAACACTGAAGCTTTCTTT
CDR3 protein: CASSYGSMNTEAFF

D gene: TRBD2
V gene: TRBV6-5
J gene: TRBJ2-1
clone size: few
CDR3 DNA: TGTGCCAGCAGTTCCACCATCGGCGGGAGAGTCAATGAGCAGTTCTTC
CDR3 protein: CASSSTIGGRVNEQFF

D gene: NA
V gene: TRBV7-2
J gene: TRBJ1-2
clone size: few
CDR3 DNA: TGTGCCAGCAGCTTAGACTTTCCCAGGAGGGGAAGTGGCTACACCTTC
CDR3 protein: CASSLDFPRRGSGYTF

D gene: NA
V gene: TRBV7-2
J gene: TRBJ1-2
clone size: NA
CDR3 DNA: TGTGCCAGCAGCTTAGAGGCAGCTTATGGCTACACCTTC
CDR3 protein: CASSLEAAYGYTF

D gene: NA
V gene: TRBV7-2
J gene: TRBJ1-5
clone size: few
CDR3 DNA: TGTGCCAGCAGCTTAGCCCGAGACAGTGGGCGTCAGCCCCAGCATTTT
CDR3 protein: CASSLARDSGRQPQHF

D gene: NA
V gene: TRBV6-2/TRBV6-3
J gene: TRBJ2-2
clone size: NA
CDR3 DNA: TGTGCCAGCAGTACCCCAAGACAGGTGCCCGGGGAGCTGTTTTTT
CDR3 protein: CASSTPRQVPGELFF

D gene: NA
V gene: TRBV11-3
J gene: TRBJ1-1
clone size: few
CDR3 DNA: TGTGCCAGCAGCCCCCAGGAGGGAGGCCTGAACACTGAAGCTTTCTTT
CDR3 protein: CASSPQEGGLNTEAFF

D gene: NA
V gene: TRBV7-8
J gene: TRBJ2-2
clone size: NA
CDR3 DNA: TGTGCCAGCAGCCCGGCAACCAGGAGCACCGGGGAGCTGTTTTTT
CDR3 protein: CASSPATRSTGELFF

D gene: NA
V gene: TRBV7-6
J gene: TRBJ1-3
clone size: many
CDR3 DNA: TGTGCCTCGGTTAAGGGCGGGGGATCCGGAAACACCATATATTTT
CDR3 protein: CASVKGGGSGNTIYF

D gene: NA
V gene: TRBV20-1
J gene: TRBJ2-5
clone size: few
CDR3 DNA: TGCAGTGCTAGAGATAGCTGGAGGACCCAGTACTTC
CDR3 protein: CSARDSWRTQYF

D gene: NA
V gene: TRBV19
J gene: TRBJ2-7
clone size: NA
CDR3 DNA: TGTGCCAGTACTCAAGCCGGGACACGTCCTTACGAGCAGTACTTC
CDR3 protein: CASTQAGTRPYEQYF

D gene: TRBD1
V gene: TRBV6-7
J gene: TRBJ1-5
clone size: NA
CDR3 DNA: TGTGCCAGCAGCCGGACAGGGGGGGGCAATCAGCCCCAGCATTTT
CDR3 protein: CASSRTGGGNQPQHF

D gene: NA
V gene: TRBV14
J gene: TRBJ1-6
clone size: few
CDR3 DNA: TGTGCCAGCAGCCAAGAATCGGACTATTCACCCCTCCACTTT
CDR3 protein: CASSQESDYSPLHF

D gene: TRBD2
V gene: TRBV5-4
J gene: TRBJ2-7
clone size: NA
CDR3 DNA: TGTGCCAGCAGCCTTACTAGCGGCAGGGCGGGGGAGCAGTACTTC
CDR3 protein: CASSLTSGRAGEQYF

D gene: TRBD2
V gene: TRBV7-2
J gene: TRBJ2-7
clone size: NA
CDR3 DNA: TGTGCCAGCAGCTTAGAGGCTAGCGGGAGGGGATTTTCCTACGAGCAGTACTTC
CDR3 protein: CASSLEASGRGFSYEQYF

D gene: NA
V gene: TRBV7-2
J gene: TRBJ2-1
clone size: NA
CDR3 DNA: TGTGCCAGCAGCCCCAGGACCGCGGGGGAGCAGTTCTTC
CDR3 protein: CASSPRTAGEQFF

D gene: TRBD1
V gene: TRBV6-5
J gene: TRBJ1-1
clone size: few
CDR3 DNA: TGTGCCAGCAGTTACTCGAACAGGGGGGGACCCTTGGACACTGAAGCTTTCTTT
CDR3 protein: CASSYSNRGGPLDTEAFF

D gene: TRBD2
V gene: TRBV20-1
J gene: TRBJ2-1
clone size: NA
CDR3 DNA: TGCAGTGCATCACTAGCGGGAGGGCGGGGTGAGCAGTTCTTC
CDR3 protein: CSASLAGGRGEQFF

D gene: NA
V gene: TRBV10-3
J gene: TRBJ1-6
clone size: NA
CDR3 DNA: TGTGCCATCAGCGAGGGCTCCTATAATTCACCCCTCCACTTT
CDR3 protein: CAISEGSYNSPLHF

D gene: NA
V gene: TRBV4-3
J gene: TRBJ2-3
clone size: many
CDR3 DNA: TGCGCCAGCAGCCAAGATAGGGGGGAGGGGGCAGATACGCAGTATTTT
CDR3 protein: CASSQDRGEGADTQYF

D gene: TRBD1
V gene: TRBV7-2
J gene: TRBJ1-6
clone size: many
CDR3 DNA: TGTGCCAGCAGCTTGAAGCGGGACAGTGCGAATTCACCCCTCCACTTT
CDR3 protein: CASSLKRDSANSPLHF

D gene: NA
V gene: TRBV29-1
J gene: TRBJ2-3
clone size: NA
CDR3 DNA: TGCAGCGTTGAAGATTGGGAACAGGGAGCAGATACGCAGTATTTT
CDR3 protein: CSVEDWEQGADTQYF

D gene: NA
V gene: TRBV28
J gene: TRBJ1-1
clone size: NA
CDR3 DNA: TGTGCCAGCTGGGGGAGGCAGTACACTGAAGCTTTCTTT
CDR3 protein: CASWGRQYTEAFF

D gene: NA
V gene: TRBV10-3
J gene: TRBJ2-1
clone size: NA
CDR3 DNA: TGTGCCATCAGTGAGTCGGGAGTAACCCATGAGCAGTTCTTC
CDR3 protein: CAISESGVTHEQFF

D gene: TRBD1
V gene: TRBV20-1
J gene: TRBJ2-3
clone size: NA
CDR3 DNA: TGCAGTGCTAGAGGGGAACAGGGGGTGGATACGCAGTATTTT
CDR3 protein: CSARGEQGVDTQYF

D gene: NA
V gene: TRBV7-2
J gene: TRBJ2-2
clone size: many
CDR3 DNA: TGTGCCAGCAGCTTTATTCAGGCCGGGGAGCTGTTTTTT
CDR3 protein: CASSFIQAGELFF

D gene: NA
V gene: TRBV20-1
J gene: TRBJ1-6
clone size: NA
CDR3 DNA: TGCAGTGCGACACTCAGGACCTATAATTCACCCCTCCACTTT
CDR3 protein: CSATLRTYNSPLHF

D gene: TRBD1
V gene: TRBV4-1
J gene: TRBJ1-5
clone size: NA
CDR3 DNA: TGCGCCAGCAGCCAAGAGGACAGGGGGCTTCAGCCCCAGCATTTT
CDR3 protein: CASSQEDRGLQPQHF

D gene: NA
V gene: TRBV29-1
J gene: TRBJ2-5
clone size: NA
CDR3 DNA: TGCAGCGTAGAGGGCCCTTTGCAAGAGACCCAGTACTTC
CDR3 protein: CSVEGPLQETQYF

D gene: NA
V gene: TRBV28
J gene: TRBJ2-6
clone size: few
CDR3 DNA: TGTGCCAGCAGTTTAGGGGTCGGGTCGGCCAACGTCCTGACTTTC
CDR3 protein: CASSLGVGSANVLTF